Listed below are T cell receptor beta chains from one sample, sequenced in a study of T cell repertoires in cytomegalovirus infection. TCRdb reanalysed the reads using MiXCR and keeps one entry per CDR3 protein. Here the sample spans under 300,000 distinct CDR3 sequences, roughly an eighth being singletons. The sequencing input was PBMCs. The receptors shown here come from a human donor in good health (CMV status not recorded). Some clones in this sample may be carry-over from other donors' samples. Both conserved end residues are part of each CDR3. A D gene is named only where the DNA matches it firmly. Clone size appears in some rows only: once, few, many, or a class for an expanded clone.

>many|TRBJ2-3|TRBD1|TRBV7-3
TGTGCCAGCAGCTCCGGGACAGCTTTCACAGATACGCAGTATTTT
CASSSGTAFTDTQYF
>many|TRBJ2-5|.|TRBV11-3
TGTGCCAGCAGCTCCGGTGGGGGGAAGACCCAGTACTTC
CASSSGGGKTQYF
>many|TRBJ2-2|TRBD2|TRBV6-1
TGTGCCAGCAGTACTAAAGCGGGGGCGAACACCGGGGAGCTGTTTTTT
CASSTKAGANTGELFF
>few|TRBJ1-6|.|TRBV20-1
TGCAGTGCTAGCGGCAGGGGTTTCAATTCACCCCTCCACTTT
CSASGRGFNSPLHF
>few|TRBJ2-2|TRBD2|TRBV12-3/TRBV12-4
TGTGCCAGCAGTGGGACTAGCGGGGGGGTCGGGGAGCTGTTTTTT
CASSGTSGGVGELFF
>.|TRBJ2-7|TRBD2|TRBV2
TGTGCCAGCGGGACTAGCGTACCCTCCTACGAGCAGTACTTC
CASGTSVPSYEQYF
>many|TRBJ2-3|TRBD2|TRBV7-2
TGTGCCAGCAGCCGGACTAGCGGGGCAGATACGCAGTATTTT
CASSRTSGADTQYF
>.|TRBJ2-7|TRBD2|TRBV6-6
TGTGCCAGCAGTTACCCCGGACTAGCGGGAGTTTCAGGCGAGCAGTACTTC
CASSYPGLAGVSGEQYF
>many|TRBJ2-2|.|TRBV2
TGTGCCAGCACCGGGACAAGAGAACCCGGGGAGCTGTTTTTT
CASTGTREPGELFF
>many|TRBJ2-5|TRBD1|TRBV7-8
TGTGCCAGCACCCTGGGGACAGGGCGGGAGACCCAGTACTTC
CASTLGTGRETQYF
>many|TRBJ2-1|TRBD2|TRBV6-2/TRBV6-3
TGTGCCAGCACTCCGGGGGGGCTTCCTTACAATGAGCAGTTCTTC
CASTPGGLPYNEQFF
>.|TRBJ2-7|.|TRBV5-1
TGCGCCAGCAGCTTGGGGGACGGGGGCCCCGAGCAGTACTTC
CASSLGDGGPEQYF
>many|TRBJ2-7|.|TRBV7-6
TGTGCCAGCAGCTTAGCCTGGGCGGACGAGCAGTACTTC
CASSLAWADEQYF
>.|TRBJ2-2|.|TRBV29-1
TGCAGCGTTGAACGTGGCGGGGAGCTGTTTTTT
CSVERGGELFF
>.|TRBJ2-1|TRBD2|TRBV29-1
TGCAGCGTGGGGACTAGCGGGAGTAGTAATGAGCAGTTCTTC
CSVGTSGSSNEQFF
>.|TRBJ2-3|.|TRBV11-3
TGTGCCAGCAGCTCTAGAGGCCCCGGTAACACAGATACGCAGTATTTT
CASSSRGPGNTDTQYF
>many|TRBJ2-2|TRBD2|TRBV12-3/TRBV12-4
TGTGCCAGCAGCAGGACTAGCGGGAGTTTCTCCGGGGAGCTGTTTTTT
CASSRTSGSFSGELFF
>few|TRBJ1-1|.|TRBV7-9
TGTGCCGGCCGACCGACAGGACTTATGAACACTGAAGCTTTCTTT
CAGRPTGLMNTEAFF
>.|TRBJ2-7|TRBD2|TRBV28
TGTGCCAGCAATATAGCGGGAGGCGGGGACGAGCAGTACTTC
CASNIAGGGDEQYF
>.|TRBJ1-2|.|TRBV9
TGTGCCAGCAGCGTAGGAGTGGAGAGCTATGGCTACACCTTC
CASSVGVESYGYTF
>many|TRBJ1-4|.|TRBV7-2
TGTGCCAGCAGCCGGGTAGGGGAAAAACTGTTTTTT
CASSRVGEKLFF
>few|TRBJ2-5|.|TRBV12-3/TRBV12-4
TGTGCCAGCAGCTCACCCCCAGGGGAAGAGACCCAGTACTTC
CASSSPPGEETQYF